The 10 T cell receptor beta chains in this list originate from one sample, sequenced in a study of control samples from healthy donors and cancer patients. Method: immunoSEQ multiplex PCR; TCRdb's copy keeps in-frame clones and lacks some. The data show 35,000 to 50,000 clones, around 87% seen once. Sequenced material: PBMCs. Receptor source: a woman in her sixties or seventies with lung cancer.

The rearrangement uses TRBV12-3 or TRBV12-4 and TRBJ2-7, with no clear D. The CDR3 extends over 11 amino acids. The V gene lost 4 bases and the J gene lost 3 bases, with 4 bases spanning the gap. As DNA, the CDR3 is TGTGCCAGCAGTTCAAGCTACGAGCAGTACTTC. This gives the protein CASSSSYEQYF.

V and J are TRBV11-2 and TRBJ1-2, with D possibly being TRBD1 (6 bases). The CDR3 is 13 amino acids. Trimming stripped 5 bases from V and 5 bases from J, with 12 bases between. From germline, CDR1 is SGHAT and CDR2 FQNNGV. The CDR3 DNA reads TGTGCCAGCAGCCCAGGGGTAGGGTATGGCTACACCTTC. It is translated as CASSPGVGYGYTF.

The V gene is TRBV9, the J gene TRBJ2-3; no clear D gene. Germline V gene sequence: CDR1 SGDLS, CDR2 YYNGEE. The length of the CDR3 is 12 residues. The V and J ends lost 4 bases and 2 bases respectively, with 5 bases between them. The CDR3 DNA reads TGTGCCAGCAGCACCACCACAGATACGCAGTATTTT. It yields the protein CASSTTTDTQYF.

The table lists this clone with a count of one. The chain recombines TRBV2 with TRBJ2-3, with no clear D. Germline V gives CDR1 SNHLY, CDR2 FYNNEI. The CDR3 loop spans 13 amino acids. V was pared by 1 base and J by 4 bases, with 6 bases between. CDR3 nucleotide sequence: TGTGCCAGCAGTGAAGGGGTTCCAGATACGCAGTATTTT. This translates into CASSEGVPDTQYF.

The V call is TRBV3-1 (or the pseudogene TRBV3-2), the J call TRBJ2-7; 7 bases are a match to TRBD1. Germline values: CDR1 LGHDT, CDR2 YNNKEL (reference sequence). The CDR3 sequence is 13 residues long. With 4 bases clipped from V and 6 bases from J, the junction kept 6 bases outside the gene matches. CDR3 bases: TGTGCCAGCAGCCTCCACAACAGGGGCGAGCAGTACTTC. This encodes CASSLHNRGEQYF.

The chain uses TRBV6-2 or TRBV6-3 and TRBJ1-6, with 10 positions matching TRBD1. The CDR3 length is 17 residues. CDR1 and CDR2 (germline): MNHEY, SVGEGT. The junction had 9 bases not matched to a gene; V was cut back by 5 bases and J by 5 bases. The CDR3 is CASSHPGTGVDNSPLHF. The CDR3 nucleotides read TGTGCCAGCAGTCACCCCGGGACAGGGGTTGATAATTCACCCCTCCACTTT.

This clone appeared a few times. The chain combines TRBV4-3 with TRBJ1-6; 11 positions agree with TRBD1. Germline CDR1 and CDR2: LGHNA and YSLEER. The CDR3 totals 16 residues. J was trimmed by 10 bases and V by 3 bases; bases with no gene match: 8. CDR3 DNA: TGCGCCAGCAGCCAGGGACGGACAGGGGGCTTCTCACCCCTCCACTTT. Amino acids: CASSQGRTGGFSPLHF.

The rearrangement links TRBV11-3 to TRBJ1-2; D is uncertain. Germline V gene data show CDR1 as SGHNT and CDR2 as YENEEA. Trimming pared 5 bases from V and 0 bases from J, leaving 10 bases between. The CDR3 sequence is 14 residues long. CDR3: CASSPRTANYGYTF. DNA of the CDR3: TGTGCCAGCAGCCCCCGTACAGCTAACTATGGCTACACCTTC.

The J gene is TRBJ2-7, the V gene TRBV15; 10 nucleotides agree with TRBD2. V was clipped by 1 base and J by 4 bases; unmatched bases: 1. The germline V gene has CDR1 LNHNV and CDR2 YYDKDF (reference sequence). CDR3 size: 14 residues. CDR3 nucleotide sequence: TGTGCCACCAGCAGAGGGACTAGCGGATACGAGCAGTACTTC. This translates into CATSRGTSGYEQYF.

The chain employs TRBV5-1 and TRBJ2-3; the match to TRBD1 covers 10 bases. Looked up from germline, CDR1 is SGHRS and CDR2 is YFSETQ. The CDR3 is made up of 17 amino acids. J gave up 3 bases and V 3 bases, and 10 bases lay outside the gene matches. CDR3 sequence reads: CASSSSGGTGVTDTQYF. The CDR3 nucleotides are TGCGCCAGCAGCTCCTCAGGCGGGACAGGGGTTACAGATACGCAGTATTTT.